The present T cell receptor beta chain was sequenced within a study of spatial heterogeneity in lung cancer. Study-wide results and caveats: Tumors with more nonsynonymous mutations had more expanded intratumoral alpha and beta TCRs.

The CDR3 is 15 residues long. V lost 4 bases and J lost 7, with 18 bases in between. The germline CDR1 and CDR2 sequences are SGHNT and YYREEE (reference sequence). Time point: sample taken at primary tumor resection. The input material, whole RNA from tumor, nontumor lung or frozen PBMC, was sequenced unsorted. This clonotype was detected ten times or more. The antigen is not known. From the 5' RACE reads, TCRdb called clonotypes with MiXCR, one entry per CDR3 protein. Among approximately 10,000 distinct CDR3 sequences, roughly 15% were seen once, and the ten largest hold about 16%. The sequences come from lung tumor tissue, collected at surgery. The TCR originated in a male donor with early-stage non-small cell lung cancer. The V gene is TRBV5-4, the J gene TRBJ2-1; D is possibly TRBD2 (6 bases). Here the CDR3 reads CASSAPSAARNEQFF. In nucleotides, the CDR3 is TGTGCCAGCAGCGCCCCTAGCGCCGCTCGGAATGAGCAGTTCTTC.